A selection of T cell receptor beta chains follows, all from one sample in a study of cytomegalovirus exposure and HLA in healthy donors. Sequencing used immunoSEQ multiplex PCR; TCRdb keeps in-frame clones, though not all of them. This repertoire shows roughly 140,000 clones, 80% to 85% found once; its top ten account for 3% to 3.5%. The sequencing input was PBMCs. Source of these receptors: a male donor in good health and CMV-seronegative. Both conserved end residues are part of each CDR3. D genes are given only for firm matches. The size of a clone is reported for some rows only, either as once, few or many, or as a class for expanded clones.

d_call: -
v_call: TRBV2
j_call: TRBJ2-3
clone_size: -
cdr3_aa: CASSDGGTRTDTQYF
cdr3_nt: TGTGCCAGCAGTGACGGGGGTACTCGCACAGATACGCAGTATTTT

d_call: -
v_call: TRBV2
j_call: TRBJ2-7
clone_size: -
cdr3_aa: CASIARGRSAYEQYF
cdr3_nt: TGTGCCAGCATTGCCAGGGGCAGAAGCGCCTACGAGCAGTACTTC

d_call: -
v_call: TRBV5-5
j_call: TRBJ2-7
clone_size: -
cdr3_aa: CASSLVGGRQAYSYEQYF
cdr3_nt: TGTGCCAGCAGCTTGGTCGGGGGGCGACAGGCCTACTCCTACGAGCAGTACTTC

d_call: -
v_call: TRBV4-1
j_call: TRBJ1-1
clone_size: -
cdr3_aa: CASSQEGGGNTEAFF
cdr3_nt: TGCGCCAGCAGCCAAGAGGGAGGGGGGAACACTGAAGCTTTCTTT

d_call: TRBD2
v_call: TRBV28
j_call: TRBJ2-7
clone_size: -
cdr3_aa: CASSPGGLQYF
cdr3_nt: TGTGCCAGCAGCCCCGGGGGGTTGCAGTACTTC

d_call: TRBD1
v_call: TRBV14
j_call: TRBJ1-5
clone_size: -
cdr3_aa: CASSQLRDRGRYSNQPQHF
cdr3_nt: TGTGCCAGCAGCCAACTCCGGGACAGGGGAAGATATAGCAATCAGCCCCAGCATTTT

d_call: -
v_call: TRBV6-6
j_call: TRBJ2-7
clone_size: -
cdr3_aa: CASSYSVSYEQYF
cdr3_nt: TGTGCCAGCAGTTACAGCGTCTCCTACGAGCAGTACTTC

d_call: TRBD2
v_call: TRBV4-3
j_call: TRBJ2-6
clone_size: few
cdr3_aa: CASSLLSGSWAGANVLTF
cdr3_nt: TGCGCCAGCAGCCTTCTTAGCGGGAGCTGGGCTGGGGCCAACGTCCTGACTTTC

d_call: TRBD2
v_call: TRBV6-5
j_call: TRBJ2-7
clone_size: -
cdr3_aa: CASGGEGSSYEQYF
cdr3_nt: TGTGCCAGCGGGGGGGAGGGCAGCTCCTACGAGCAGTACTTC

d_call: -
v_call: TRBV5-1
j_call: TRBJ2-3
clone_size: -
cdr3_aa: CASSLGFGGKTDTQYF
cdr3_nt: TGCGCCAGCAGCTTGGGCTTTGGCGGGAAGACAGATACGCAGTATTTT

d_call: -
v_call: TRBV29-1
j_call: TRBJ2-2
clone_size: few
cdr3_aa: CSVEVGGANTGELFF
cdr3_nt: TGCAGCGTTGAAGTCGGCGGGGCAAACACCGGGGAGCTGTTTTTT

d_call: -
v_call: TRBV6-1
j_call: TRBJ1-1
clone_size: -
cdr3_aa: CASRRQEMNTEAFF
cdr3_nt: TGTGCCAGCAGAAGACAGGAGATGAACACTGAAGCTTTCTTT

d_call: TRBD2
v_call: TRBV9
j_call: TRBJ2-3
clone_size: -
cdr3_aa: CASSVEASGGGRTDTQYF
cdr3_nt: TGTGCCAGCAGCGTAGAAGCTAGCGGGGGAGGTAGAACAGATACGCAGTATTTT

d_call: -
v_call: TRBV21-1
j_call: TRBJ2-7
clone_size: -
cdr3_aa: CASSKGQGLAYEQYF
cdr3_nt: TGTGCCAGCAGCAAAGGGCAGGGGCTAGCCTACGAGCAGTACTTC

d_call: -
v_call: TRBV5-8
j_call: TRBJ2-1
clone_size: once
cdr3_aa: CASSFRDGLYNEQFF
cdr3_nt: TGTGCCAGCAGCTTCCGGGACGGACTATACAATGAGCAGTTCTTC

d_call: -
v_call: TRBV30
j_call: TRBJ1-2
clone_size: -
cdr3_aa: CAQTLIRGTDRYTF
cdr3_nt: TGTGCTCAAACTCTTATCCGGGGTACGGATCGCTACACCTTC

d_call: TRBD1
v_call: TRBV5-8
j_call: TRBJ1-6
clone_size: -
cdr3_aa: CASSEGQGTSPLHF
cdr3_nt: TGTGCCAGCAGCGAAGGACAGGGGACTTCACCCCTCCACTTT

d_call: TRBD1
v_call: TRBV5-1
j_call: TRBJ2-7
clone_size: -
cdr3_aa: CASSLTGQVTHEQYF
cdr3_nt: TGCGCCAGCAGCCTAACGGGACAGGTAACCCACGAGCAGTACTTC

d_call: TRBD1
v_call: TRBV6-5
j_call: TRBJ1-1
clone_size: -
cdr3_aa: CASSGTVNTEAFF
cdr3_nt: TGTGCCAGCAGCGGGACAGTGAACACTGAAGCTTTCTTT

d_call: -
v_call: TRBV5-1
j_call: TRBJ2-7
clone_size: -
cdr3_aa: CASSFFKQKAAYEQYF
cdr3_nt: TGCGCCAGCAGCTTTTTCAAGCAGAAGGCGGCATACGAGCAGTACTTC

d_call: TRBD2
v_call: TRBV7-3
j_call: TRBJ2-1
clone_size: -
cdr3_aa: CASSFRLAGGSSYNEQFF
cdr3_nt: TGTGCCAGCAGCTTCCGACTAGCGGGAGGAAGCTCCTACAATGAGCAGTTCTTC

d_call: -
v_call: TRBV28
j_call: TRBJ1-5
clone_size: -
cdr3_aa: CASSLNQPQHF
cdr3_nt: TGTGCCAGCAGTCTCAATCAGCCCCAGCATTTT

d_call: TRBD1
v_call: TRBV7-3
j_call: TRBJ2-1
clone_size: -
cdr3_aa: CASSFDRGSYNEQFF
cdr3_nt: TGTGCCAGCAGCTTCGACAGGGGGTCCTACAATGAGCAGTTCTTC

d_call: TRBD1
v_call: TRBV7-6
j_call: TRBJ2-7
clone_size: -
cdr3_aa: CASSLDDRVSYEQYF
cdr3_nt: TGTGCCAGCAGCTTAGATGACAGGGTCTCCTACGAGCAGTACTTC

d_call: -
v_call: TRBV11-2
j_call: TRBJ1-1
clone_size: -
cdr3_aa: CASSLEKPGTEAFF
cdr3_nt: TGTGCCAGCAGCTTAGAGAAGCCGGGCACTGAAGCTTTCTTT

d_call: TRBD2
v_call: TRBV7-3
j_call: TRBJ2-1
clone_size: -
cdr3_aa: CASSAGTSGRASSYNEQFF
cdr3_nt: TGTGCCAGCAGCGCCGGGACTAGCGGGAGGGCGAGCTCCTACAATGAGCAGTTCTTC